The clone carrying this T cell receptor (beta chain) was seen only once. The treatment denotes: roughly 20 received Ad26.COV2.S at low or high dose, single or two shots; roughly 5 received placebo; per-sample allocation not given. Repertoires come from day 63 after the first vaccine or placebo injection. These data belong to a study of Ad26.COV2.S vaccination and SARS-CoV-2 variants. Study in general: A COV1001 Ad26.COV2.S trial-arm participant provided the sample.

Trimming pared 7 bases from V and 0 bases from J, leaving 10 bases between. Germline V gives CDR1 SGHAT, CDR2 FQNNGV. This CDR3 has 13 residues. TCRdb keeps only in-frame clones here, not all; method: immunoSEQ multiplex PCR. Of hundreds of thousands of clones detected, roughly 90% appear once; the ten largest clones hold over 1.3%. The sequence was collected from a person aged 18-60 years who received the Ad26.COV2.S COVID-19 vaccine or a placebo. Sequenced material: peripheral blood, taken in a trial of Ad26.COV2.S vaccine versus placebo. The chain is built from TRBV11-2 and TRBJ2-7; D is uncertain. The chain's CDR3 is CASKWGNSYEQYF. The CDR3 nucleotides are TGTGCCAGCAAGTGGGGAAACTCCTACGAGCAGTACTTC.